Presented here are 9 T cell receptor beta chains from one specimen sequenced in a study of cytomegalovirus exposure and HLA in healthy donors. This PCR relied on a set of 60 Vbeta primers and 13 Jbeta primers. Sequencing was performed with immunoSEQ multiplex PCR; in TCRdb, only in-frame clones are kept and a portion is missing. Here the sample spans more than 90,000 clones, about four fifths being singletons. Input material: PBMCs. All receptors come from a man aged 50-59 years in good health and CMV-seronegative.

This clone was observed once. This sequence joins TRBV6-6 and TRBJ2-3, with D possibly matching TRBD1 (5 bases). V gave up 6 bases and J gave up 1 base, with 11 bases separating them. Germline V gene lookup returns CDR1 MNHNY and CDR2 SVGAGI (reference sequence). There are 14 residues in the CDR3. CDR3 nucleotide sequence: TGTGCCAGCAGGGACGTAGGGGGCACAGATACGCAGTATTTT. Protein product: CASRDVGGTDTQYF.

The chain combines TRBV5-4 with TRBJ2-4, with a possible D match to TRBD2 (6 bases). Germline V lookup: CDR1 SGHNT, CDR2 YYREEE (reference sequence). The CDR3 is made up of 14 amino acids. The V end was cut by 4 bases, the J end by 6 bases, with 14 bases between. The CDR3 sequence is CASSPGVGGNIQYF. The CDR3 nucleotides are TGTGCCAGCAGCCCGGGGGTGGGGGGAAACATTCAGTACTTC.

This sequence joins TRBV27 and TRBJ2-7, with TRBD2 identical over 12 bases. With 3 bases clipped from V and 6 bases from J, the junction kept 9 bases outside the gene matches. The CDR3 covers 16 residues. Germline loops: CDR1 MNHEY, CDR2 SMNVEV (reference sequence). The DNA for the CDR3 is TGTGCCAGCAGTTTTTGGGGACTAGCGGGTCCTCTCGAGCAGTACTTC. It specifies CASSFWGLAGPLEQYF.

The CDR3 sequence is CASKSMDRETQYF. The CDR3 nucleotides are TGTGCCAGCAAGAGTATGGACAGAGAGACCCAGTACTTC. The chain employs TRBV6-1 and TRBJ2-5; perhaps TRBD1 as D (6 bases). With 7 bases removed from V and 4 bases from J, the gap between germline ends came to 13 bases. The CDR3 totals 13 residues. CDR1 and CDR2 (germline): MNHNS, SASEGT.

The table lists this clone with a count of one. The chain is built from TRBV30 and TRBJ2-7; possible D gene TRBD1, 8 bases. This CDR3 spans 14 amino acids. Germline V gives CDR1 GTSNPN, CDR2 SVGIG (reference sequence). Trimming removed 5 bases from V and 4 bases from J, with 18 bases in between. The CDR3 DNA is TGTGCCTGGGCACAGGGGGGGCCGGGTTACGAGCAGTACTTC. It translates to CAWAQGGPGYEQYF.

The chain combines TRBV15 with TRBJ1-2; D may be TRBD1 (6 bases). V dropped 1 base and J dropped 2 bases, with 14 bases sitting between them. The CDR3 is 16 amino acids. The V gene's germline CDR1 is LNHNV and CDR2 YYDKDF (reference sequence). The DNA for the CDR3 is TGTGCCACCAGCAGAGCGTACCGGGACATCAACTATGGCTACACCTTC. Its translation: CATSRAYRDINYGYTF.

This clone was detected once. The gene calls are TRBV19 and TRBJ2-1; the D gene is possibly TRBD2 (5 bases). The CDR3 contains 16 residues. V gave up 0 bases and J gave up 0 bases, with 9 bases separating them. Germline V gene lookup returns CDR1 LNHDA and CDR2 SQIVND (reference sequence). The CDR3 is CASSIESGSSYNEQFF. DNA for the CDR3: TGTGCCAGTAGTATAGAAAGCGGTAGCTCCTACAATGAGCAGTTCTTC.

CDR3 loop: CATSRATGLWETQYF. In DNA, the CDR3 is TGTGCCACCAGCAGAGCTACAGGTCTGTGGGAGACCCAGTACTTC. The rearrangement uses TRBV15 and TRBJ2-5, with a tentative D call TRBD1 (5 bases). This CDR3 has 15 residues. Germline CDR1 LNHNV, CDR2 YYDKDF (reference sequence). Trimming pared 1 base from V and 5 bases from J, leaving 14 bases between.

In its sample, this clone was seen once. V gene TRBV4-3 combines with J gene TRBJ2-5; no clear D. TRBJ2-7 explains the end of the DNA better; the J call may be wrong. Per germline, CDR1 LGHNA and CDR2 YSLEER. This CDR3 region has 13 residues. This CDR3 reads CASSQEAHYEQYF. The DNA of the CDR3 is TGCGCCAGCAGCCAAGAAGCCCACTACGAGCAGTACTTC.